This passage covers 25 T cell receptor beta chains from one sample sequenced in a study of blood T cell repertoires in COVID-19. Using immunoSEQ multiplex PCR, the repertoire was profiled, and TCRdb retains in-frame clones only, with some absent. The table includes a few hundred thousand clones, around 89% detected once. Sequencing was carried out using PBMCs or T cells enriched from blood (not recorded which). Receptors originate from a woman in her thirties or forties who had recovered from COVID-19.

The chain combines TRBV4-3 with TRBJ1-1; the D gene is possibly TRBD1 (6 bases). Germline loops: CDR1 LGHNA, CDR2 YSLEER. CDR3 length: 14 residues. The V gene lost 2 bases and the J gene lost 6 bases, with 13 bases spanning the gap. The DNA for the CDR3 is TGCGCCAGCAGCCAATTTGGGGGCGAGGCTGAAGCTTTCTTT. Protein product: CASSQFGGEAEAFF.

The CDR3 loop reads CASSLEARFTDTQYF. CDR3 DNA sequence: TGTGCCAGCAGCTTAGAGGCTAGATTCACAGATACGCAGTATTTT. The V gene is TRBV7-2, the J gene TRBJ2-3; D is unclear. The CDR3 is made up of 15 amino acids. Trimming pared 1 base from V and 2 bases from J, leaving 10 bases between. CDR1 and CDR2 from the germline V gene are SGHTA and FQGNSA.

The chain couples TRBV20-1 to TRBJ2-7; possibly TRBD2 for D (6 bases). The V gene lost 3 bases and the J gene lost 5 bases, with 20 bases spanning the gap. The CDR3 runs 15 residues. Germline loops: CDR1 DFQATT, CDR2 SNEGSKA (reference sequence). The DNA for the CDR3 is TGCAGTGCTAGTGACGCGGGACGCCTAGACCACGAGCAGTACTTC. It specifies CSASDAGRLDHEQYF.

The gene calls are TRBV27 and TRBJ1-5; a weak D match, TRBD1 (5 bases). CDR3 length: 20 residues. The germline V gene has CDR1 MNHEY and CDR2 SMNVEV (reference sequence). With 3 bases removed from V and 2 bases from J, the gap between germline ends came to 26 bases. CDR3 residues: CASSFRSPGDGGVGNQPQHF. The CDR3 region has the DNA TGTGCCAGCAGTTTCCGGTCTCCTGGGGACGGGGGAGTGGGCAATCAGCCCCAGCATTTT.

V is TRBV28 and J is TRBJ2-7, with TRBD1 as a possible D gene (6 bases). The CDR3 sequence is 13 residues long. V was pared by 7 bases and J by 5 bases, with 15 bases between. CDR1 is MDHEN, CDR2 SYDVKM, per germline. For the CDR3, the DNA is TGTGCCAGCATCGGACAGCAGGGTAACGAGCAGTACTTC. Translating it yields CASIGQQGNEQYF.

The CDR3 DNA reads TGCGCCAGCAGCCCTGGGAGCGAGGCCCTGGGAGAGCAGTACTTC. This translates into CASSPGSEALGEQYF. The chain has TRBV5-1 and TRBJ2-7, with a possible D match to TRBD2 (5 bases). Trimming took off 4 bases at V and 7 bases at J, with 21 bases between the two ends. Germline lookup yields CDR1 SGHRS and CDR2 YFSETQ. This CDR3 comprises 15 residues.

The rearrangement uses TRBV2 and TRBJ2-7, with a weak D call TRBD2 (6 bases). The germline V and J ends were trimmed by 6 bases and 4 bases, with 16 bases remaining between them. There are 14 residues in the CDR3. CDR1 is SNHLY and CDR2 is FYNNEI in the germline V gene. The CDR3, as DNA: TGTGCCAGCAGATTGGAGGGCGAAGCTTACGAGCAGTACTTC. Residues: CASRLEGEAYEQYF.

The chain employs TRBV18 and TRBJ1-5, with D hard to call. Looked up from germline, CDR1 is KGHSH and CDR2 is LQKENI. V was pared by 0 bases and J by 2 bases, with 11 bases between. The CDR3 is 16 residues long. In DNA, the CDR3 is TGTGCCAGCTCACCACCGTCCGGTTCGCGCAATCAGCCCCAGCATTTT. This encodes CASSPPSGSRNQPQHF. The complete variable domain, with remaining parts taken from reference TRBV18 and TRBJ1-5, reads NAGVMQNPRHLVRRRGQEARLRCSPMKGHSHVYWYRQLPEEGLKFMVYLQKENIIDESGMPKERFSAEFPKEGPSILRIQQVVRGDSAAYFCASSPPSGSRNQPQHFGDGTRLSIL.

The chain employs TRBV30 and TRBJ2-1; 12 positions match TRBD2. This CDR3 has 16 amino acids. Germline lookup yields CDR1 GTSNPN and CDR2 SVGIG (reference sequence). V shed 0 bases and J 7 bases; nucleotides not matched to a gene: 7. CDR3 protein: CAWSVLTSGGKNEQFF. In DNA form, the CDR3 reads TGTGCCTGGAGTGTCCTGACTAGCGGGGGAAAAAATGAGCAGTTCTTC.

The CDR3 DNA sequence: TGTGCCAGCAGCCAAGACCCGGCGGAGCGGGAGGGCCGAGAGACCCAGTACTTC. Translation: CASSQDPAEREGRETQYF. The chain carries TRBV3-1 (or the pseudogene TRBV3-2) and TRBJ2-5; 10 nucleotides match TRBD2. Germline CDR1 reads LGHDT; CDR2 reads YNNKEL (reference sequence). CDR3 length: 18 residues. V gave up 0 bases and J gave up 4 bases; unmatched junction bases: 11.

V is TRBV14 and J is TRBJ1-1; 11 bases align to TRBD1. The CDR3 runs 18 residues. Unmatched junction bases numbered 8, after V lost 1 base and J lost 1 base. Germline loops: CDR1 SGHDN, CDR2 FVKESK. The CDR3 reads CASSQGDRGAMGNTEAFF. CDR3 coding DNA: TGTGCCAGCAGCCAAGGGGACAGGGGGGCGATGGGGAACACTGAAGCTTTCTTT.

The chain uses TRBV19 and TRBJ1-3; D is unresolved. This CDR3 is 17 amino acids long. In germline, CDR1 is LNHDA, CDR2 SQIVND (reference sequence). The V gene lost 7 bases and the J gene lost 0 bases, with 19 bases spanning the gap. The CDR3 region has the DNA TGTGCCAGTAAGATAGGGTCGGACTCCAGCTCTGGAAACACCATATATTTT. Residues: CASKIGSDSSSGNTIYF.

The rearrangement uses TRBV9 and TRBJ2-2, with 8 bases matching TRBD1. Germline V CDR1 and CDR2: SGDLS, YYNGEE. Trimming took 0 bases from V and 7 from J; bases not matched to a gene: 5. The CDR3 has 15 amino acids. CDR3 coding DNA: TGTGCCAGCAGCGTAGCTGGACAGGGTGGCGGGGAGCTGTTTTTT. As protein: CASSVAGQGGGELFF.

The CDR3 nucleotides read TGCGCCAGCAGCCAAGCCAGGGTGGCCTATGGCTACACCTTC. Translated, it gives CASSQARVAYGYTF. This chain uses TRBV4-3 with TRBJ1-2; D is possibly TRBD1 (5 bases). V lost 1 base, J lost 4 bases, and 10 bases lay in between. CDR3 length equals 14 residues. Germline V gene lookup returns CDR1 LGHNA and CDR2 YSLEER.

V usage is TRBV6-2 or TRBV6-3 and J usage is TRBJ2-7; D might be TRBD2 (5 bases). The CDR3 spans 14 residues. CDR1 is MNHEY and CDR2 is SVGEGT in the germline V gene. The germline V and J ends were trimmed by 2 bases and 1 base, with 9 bases remaining between them. The DNA of the CDR3 is TGTGCCAGCAGTTACAGATCGGGATCCTACGAGCAGTACTTC. Encoded protein: CASSYRSGSYEQYF.

The DNA for the CDR3 is TGTGCCAGCAGTTTATCTGCAGGGGGAAATTACGAGCAGTACTTC. Translating it yields CASSLSAGGNYEQYF. This chain joins TRBV27 and TRBJ2-7; 7 bases agree with TRBD1. This CDR3 has 15 residues. Germline V CDR1 and CDR2: MNHEY, SMNVEV (reference sequence). Trimming took 0 bases from V and 4 from J; bases not matched to a gene: 6.

The chain joins TRBV5-1 to TRBJ2-7; 7 positions agree with TRBD1. V gave up 4 bases and J gave up 2 bases; unmatched junction bases: 9. CDR3 length: 15 amino acids. CDR1 and CDR2 (germline): SGHRS, YFSETQ. CDR3 region: CASSQQPQGAYEQYF. CDR3 sequence (DNA): TGCGCCAGCAGCCAACAACCCCAGGGGGCCTACGAGCAGTACTTC.

The rearrangement joins TRBV9 to TRBJ2-7, with D perhaps TRBD2 (6 bases). In germline, CDR1 is SGDLS, CDR2 YYNGEE. The CDR3 loop spans 14 amino acids. Trimming left V 4 bases short and J 0 bases short, with 11 bases between. CDR3 nucleotide sequence: TGTGCCAGCAGCCCGCAGGACTACTCCTACGAGCAGTACTTC. It codes for CASSPQDYSYEQYF.

The V gene is TRBV24-1, the J gene TRBJ2-3, with D perhaps TRBD1 (6 bases). V was cut by 3 bases and J by 2 bases, with 14 bases left in between. Germline CDR1 reads KGHDR; CDR2 reads SFDVKD. CDR3 length: 16 residues. The CDR3 here is CATSDSRQDPTDTQYF. The CDR3 DNA sequence: TGTGCCACCAGTGATAGCAGACAGGACCCCACAGATACGCAGTATTTT.

The chain recombines TRBV4-3 with TRBJ2-1, with 7 bases lining up with TRBD1. CDR1 is LGHNA and CDR2 is YSLEER in the germline V gene. J was trimmed by 2 bases and V by 2 bases; bases with no gene match: 9. The CDR3 contains 17 residues. The CDR3 nucleotides read TGCGCCAGCAGCCAAAATACAACAGGGGAAACCTACAATGAGCAGTTCTTC. It codes for CASSQNTTGETYNEQFF.

This rearrangement joins TRBV2 to TRBJ2-7; D is uncertain. Trimming took 0 bases from V and 4 from J, leaving 10 bases between them. The CDR3 has 14 residues. Looked up from germline, CDR1 is SNHLY and CDR2 is FYNNEI. CDR3 sequence (DNA): TGTGCCAGCAGTGAAGCAGTACAATTGTACGAGCAGTACTTC. It codes for CASSEAVQLYEQYF.

The chain joins TRBV6-8 to TRBJ2-2, with TRBD2 identical over 16 bases. From germline, CDR1 is MNHGY and CDR2 SAAAGT. The ends lost 4 bases at V and 5 bases at J; junction bases unmatched: 7. The CDR3 is 18 residues long. The CDR3 reads CASSFTGLAGGRTGELFF. The DNA of the CDR3 is TGTGCCAGCAGTTTTACGGGACTAGCGGGGGGGCGGACCGGGGAGCTGTTTTTT.

V and J are TRBV5-6 and TRBJ2-7; 8 bases fit TRBD2. The germline V gene has CDR1 SGHDT and CDR2 YYEEEE. This CDR3 is built from 16 residues. V lost 0 bases and J lost 4; bases outside the gene matches: 9. Written as DNA, the CDR3 is TGTGCCAGCAGCTTGGCGGGAGGGGCCAGGGGTTACGAGCAGTACTTC. Protein: CASSLAGGARGYEQYF.

This clone turned up a few times. V is TRBV5-1 and J is TRBJ2-3; no definite D call. There are 16 residues in the CDR3. Germline CDR1 reads SGHRS; CDR2 reads YFSETQ. V was cut by 2 bases and J by 0 bases, with 13 bases left in between. The CDR3 sequence is CASSLLPDGSTDTQYF. The DNA of the CDR3 is TGCGCCAGCAGCTTACTTCCTGACGGGAGCACAGATACGCAGTATTTT.

This chain uses TRBV4-3 with TRBJ2-7; D perhaps matches TRBD2 (5 bases). This CDR3 spans 14 amino acids. Germline CDR1 LGHNA, CDR2 YSLEER. Deletions cut 3 bases from V and 3 bases from J, with 12 bases between. The DNA of the CDR3 is TGCGCCAGCAGCCATACAGTTGGAGGCTACGAGCAGTACTTC. It is translated as CASSHTVGGYEQYF.